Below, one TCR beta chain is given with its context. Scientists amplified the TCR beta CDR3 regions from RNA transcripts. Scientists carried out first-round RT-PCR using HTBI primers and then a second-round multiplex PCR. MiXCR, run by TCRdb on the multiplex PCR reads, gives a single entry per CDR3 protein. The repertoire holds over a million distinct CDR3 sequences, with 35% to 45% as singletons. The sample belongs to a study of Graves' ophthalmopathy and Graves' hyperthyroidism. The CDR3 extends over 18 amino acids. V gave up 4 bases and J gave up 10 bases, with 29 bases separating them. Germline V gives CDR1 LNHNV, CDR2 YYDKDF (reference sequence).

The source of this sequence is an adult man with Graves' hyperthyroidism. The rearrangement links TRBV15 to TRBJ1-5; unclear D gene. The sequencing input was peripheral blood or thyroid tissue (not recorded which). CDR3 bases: TGTGCCACCAGCAACCCCCACAAATGGGGTTTCGAGGCTTCACCCCAGCATTTT. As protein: CATSNPHKWGFEASPQHF.